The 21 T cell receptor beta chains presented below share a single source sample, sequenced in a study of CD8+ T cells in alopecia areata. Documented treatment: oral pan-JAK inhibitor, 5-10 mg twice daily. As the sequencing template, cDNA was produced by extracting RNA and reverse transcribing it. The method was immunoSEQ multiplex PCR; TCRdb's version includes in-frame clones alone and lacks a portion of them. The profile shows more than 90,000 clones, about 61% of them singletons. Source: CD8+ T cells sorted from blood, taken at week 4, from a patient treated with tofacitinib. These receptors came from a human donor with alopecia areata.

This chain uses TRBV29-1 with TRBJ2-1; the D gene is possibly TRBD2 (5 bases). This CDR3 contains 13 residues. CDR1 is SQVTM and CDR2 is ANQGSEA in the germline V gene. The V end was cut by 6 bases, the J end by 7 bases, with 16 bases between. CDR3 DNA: TGCAGCGTACCGGGATTACAAGGGAATGAGCAGTTCTTC. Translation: CSVPGLQGNEQFF.

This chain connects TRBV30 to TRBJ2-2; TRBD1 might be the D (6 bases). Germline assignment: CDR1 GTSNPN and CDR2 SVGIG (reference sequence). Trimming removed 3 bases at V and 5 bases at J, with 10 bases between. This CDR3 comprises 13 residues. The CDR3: CAWRTTGTGELFF. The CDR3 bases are TGTGCCTGGAGGACAACAGGGACCGGGGAGCTGTTTTTT. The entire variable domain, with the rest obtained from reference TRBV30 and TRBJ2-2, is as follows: SQTIHQWPATLVQPVGSPLSLECTVEGTSNPNLYWYRQAAGRGLQLLFYSVGIGQISSEVPQNLSASRPQDRQFILSSKKLLLSDSGFYLCAWRTTGTGELFFGEGSRLTVL.

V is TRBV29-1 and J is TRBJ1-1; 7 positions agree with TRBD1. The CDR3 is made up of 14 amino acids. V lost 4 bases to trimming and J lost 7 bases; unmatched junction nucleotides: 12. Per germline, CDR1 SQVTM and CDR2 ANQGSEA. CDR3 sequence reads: CSVGGQTRVLEAFF. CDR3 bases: TGCAGCGTTGGGGGACAGACTAGGGTTCTTGAAGCTTTCTTT.

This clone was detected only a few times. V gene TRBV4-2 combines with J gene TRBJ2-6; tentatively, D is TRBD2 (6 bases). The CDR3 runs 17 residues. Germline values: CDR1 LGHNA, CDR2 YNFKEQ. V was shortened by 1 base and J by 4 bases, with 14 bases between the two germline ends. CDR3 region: CASSQGEEGAGANVLTF. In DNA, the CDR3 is TGTGCCAGCAGCCAAGGGGAGGAGGGCGCCGGGGCCAACGTCCTGACTTTC.

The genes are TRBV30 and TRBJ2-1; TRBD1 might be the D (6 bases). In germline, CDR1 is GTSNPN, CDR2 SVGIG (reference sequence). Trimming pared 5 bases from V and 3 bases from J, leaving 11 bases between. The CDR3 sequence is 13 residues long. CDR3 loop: CAWEEDSYNEQFF. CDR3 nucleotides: TGTGCCTGGGAGGAGGACAGCTACAATGAGCAGTTCTTC. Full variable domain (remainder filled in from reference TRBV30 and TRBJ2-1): SQTIHQWPATLVQPVGSPLSLECTVEGTSNPNLYWYRQAAGRGLQLLFYSVGIGQISSEVPQNLSASRPQDRQFILSSKKLLLSDSGFYLCAWEEDSYNEQFFGPGTRLTVL.

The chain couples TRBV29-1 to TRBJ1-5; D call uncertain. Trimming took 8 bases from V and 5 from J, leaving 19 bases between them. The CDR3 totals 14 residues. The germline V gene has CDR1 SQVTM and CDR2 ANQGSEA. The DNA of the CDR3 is TGCAGCCGATCGGACCGGTTTAAAGATCAGCCCCAGCATTTT. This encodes CSRSDRFKDQPQHF.

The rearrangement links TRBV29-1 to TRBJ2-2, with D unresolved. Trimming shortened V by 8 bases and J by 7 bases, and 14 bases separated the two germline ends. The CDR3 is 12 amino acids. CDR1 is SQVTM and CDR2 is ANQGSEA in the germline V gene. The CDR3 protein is CSIQLGFGELFF. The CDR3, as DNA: TGCAGCATCCAGTTGGGGTTCGGGGAGCTGTTTTTT.

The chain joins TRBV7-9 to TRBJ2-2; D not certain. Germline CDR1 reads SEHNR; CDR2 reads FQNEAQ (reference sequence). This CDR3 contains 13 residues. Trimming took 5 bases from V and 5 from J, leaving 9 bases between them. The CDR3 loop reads CASSPAGTGELFF. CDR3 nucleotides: TGTGCCAGCAGCCCCGCCGGGACCGGGGAGCTGTTTTTT.

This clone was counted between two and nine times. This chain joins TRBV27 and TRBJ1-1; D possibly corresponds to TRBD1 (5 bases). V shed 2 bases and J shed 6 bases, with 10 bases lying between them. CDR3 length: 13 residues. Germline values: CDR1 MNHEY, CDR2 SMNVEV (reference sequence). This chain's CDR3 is CASSLIWGAEAFF. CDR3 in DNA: TGTGCCAGCAGTTTAATCTGGGGGGCTGAAGCTTTCTTT.

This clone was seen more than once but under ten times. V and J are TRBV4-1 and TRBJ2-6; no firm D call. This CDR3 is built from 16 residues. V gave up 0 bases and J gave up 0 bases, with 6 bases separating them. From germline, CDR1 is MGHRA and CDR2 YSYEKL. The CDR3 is CASSQERSSGANVLTF. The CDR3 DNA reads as TGCGCCAGCAGCCAAGAGAGGTCCTCTGGGGCCAACGTCCTGACTTTC.

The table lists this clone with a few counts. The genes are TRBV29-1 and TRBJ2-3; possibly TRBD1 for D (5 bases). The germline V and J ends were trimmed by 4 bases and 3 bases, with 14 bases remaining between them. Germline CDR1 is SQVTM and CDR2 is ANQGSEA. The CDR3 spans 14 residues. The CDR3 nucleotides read TGCAGCGTTGGGGGCGAGTCAGGGACAGATACGCAGTATTTT. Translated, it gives CSVGGESGTDTQYF.

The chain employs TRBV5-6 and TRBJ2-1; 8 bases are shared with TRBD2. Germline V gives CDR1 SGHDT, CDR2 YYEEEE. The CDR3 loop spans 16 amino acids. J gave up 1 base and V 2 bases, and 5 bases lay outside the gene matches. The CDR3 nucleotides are TGTGCCAGCAGCTTACGGGGGGGCACTTCCTACAATGAGCAGTTCTTC. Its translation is CASSLRGGTSYNEQFF.

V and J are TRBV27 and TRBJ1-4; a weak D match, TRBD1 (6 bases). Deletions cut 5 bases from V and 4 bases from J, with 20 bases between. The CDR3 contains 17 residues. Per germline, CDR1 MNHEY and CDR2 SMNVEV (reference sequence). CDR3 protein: CASSPRTALGVNEKLFF. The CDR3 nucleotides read TGTGCCAGCAGTCCCCGGACAGCGCTAGGGGTTAATGAAAAACTGTTTTTT. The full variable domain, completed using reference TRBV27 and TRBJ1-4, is EAQVTQNPRYLITVTGKKLTVTCSQNMNHEYMSWYRQDPGLGLRQIYYSMNVEVTDKGDVPEGYKVSRKEKRNFPLILESPSPNQTSLYFCASSPRTALGVNEKLFFGSGTQLSVL.

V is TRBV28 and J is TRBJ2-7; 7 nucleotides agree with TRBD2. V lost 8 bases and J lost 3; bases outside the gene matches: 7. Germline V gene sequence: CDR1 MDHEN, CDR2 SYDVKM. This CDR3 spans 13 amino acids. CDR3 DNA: TGTGCCAGCGGGTTTGGCGGGGGCTACGAGCAGTACTTC. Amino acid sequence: CASGFGGGYEQYF.

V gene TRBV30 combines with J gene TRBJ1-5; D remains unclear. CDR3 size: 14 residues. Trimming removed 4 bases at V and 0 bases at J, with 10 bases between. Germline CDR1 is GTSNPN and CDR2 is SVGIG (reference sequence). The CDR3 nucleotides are TGTGCCTGGAATCCTGATGTTAGCAATCAGCCCCAGCATTTT. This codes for CAWNPDVSNQPQHF. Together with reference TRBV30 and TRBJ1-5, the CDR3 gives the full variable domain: SQTIHQWPATLVQPVGSPLSLECTVEGTSNPNLYWYRQAAGRGLQLLFYSVGIGQISSEVPQNLSASRPQDRQFILSSKKLLLSDSGFYLCAWNPDVSNQPQHFGDGTRLSIL.

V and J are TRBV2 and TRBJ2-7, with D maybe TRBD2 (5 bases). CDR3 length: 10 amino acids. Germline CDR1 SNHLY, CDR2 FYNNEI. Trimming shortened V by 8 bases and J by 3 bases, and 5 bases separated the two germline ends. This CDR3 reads CASGGYEQYF. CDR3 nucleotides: TGTGCCAGCGGAGGCTACGAGCAGTACTTC.

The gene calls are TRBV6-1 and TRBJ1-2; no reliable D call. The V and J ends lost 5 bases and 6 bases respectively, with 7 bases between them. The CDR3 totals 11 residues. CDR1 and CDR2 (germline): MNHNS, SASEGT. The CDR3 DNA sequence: TGTGCCAGCAGTTACGGAAATGGCTACACCTTC. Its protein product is CASSYGNGYTF.

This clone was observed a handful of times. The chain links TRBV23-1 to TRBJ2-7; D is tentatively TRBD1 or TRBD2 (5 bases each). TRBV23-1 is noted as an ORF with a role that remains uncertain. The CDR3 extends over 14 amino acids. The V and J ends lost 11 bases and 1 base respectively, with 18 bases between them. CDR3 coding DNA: TGCGCCCTGGGGACCGGGACGGCTTCCTACGAGCAGTACTTC. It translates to CALGTGTASYEQYF.

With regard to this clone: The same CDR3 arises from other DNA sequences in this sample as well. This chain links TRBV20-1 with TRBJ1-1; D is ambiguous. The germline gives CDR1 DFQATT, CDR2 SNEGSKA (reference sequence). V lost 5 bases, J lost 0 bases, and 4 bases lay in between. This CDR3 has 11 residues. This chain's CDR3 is CSALLNTEAFF. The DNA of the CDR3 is TGCAGTGCTCTTTTGAACACTGAAGCTTTCTTT.

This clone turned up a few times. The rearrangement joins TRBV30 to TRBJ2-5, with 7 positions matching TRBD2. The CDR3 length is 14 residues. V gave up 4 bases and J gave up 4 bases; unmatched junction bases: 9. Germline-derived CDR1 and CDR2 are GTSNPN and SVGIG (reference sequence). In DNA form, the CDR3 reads TGTGCCTGGACCTCAACAGCGGGGTCAGAGACCCAGTACTTC. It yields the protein CAWTSTAGSETQYF.

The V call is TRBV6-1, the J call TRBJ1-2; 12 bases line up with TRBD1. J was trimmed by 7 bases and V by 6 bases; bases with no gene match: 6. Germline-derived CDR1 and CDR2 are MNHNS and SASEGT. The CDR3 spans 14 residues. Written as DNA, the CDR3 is TGTGCCAGCAGCACCGGGACAGGGGGCTTTGGCTACACCTTC. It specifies CASSTGTGGFGYTF.